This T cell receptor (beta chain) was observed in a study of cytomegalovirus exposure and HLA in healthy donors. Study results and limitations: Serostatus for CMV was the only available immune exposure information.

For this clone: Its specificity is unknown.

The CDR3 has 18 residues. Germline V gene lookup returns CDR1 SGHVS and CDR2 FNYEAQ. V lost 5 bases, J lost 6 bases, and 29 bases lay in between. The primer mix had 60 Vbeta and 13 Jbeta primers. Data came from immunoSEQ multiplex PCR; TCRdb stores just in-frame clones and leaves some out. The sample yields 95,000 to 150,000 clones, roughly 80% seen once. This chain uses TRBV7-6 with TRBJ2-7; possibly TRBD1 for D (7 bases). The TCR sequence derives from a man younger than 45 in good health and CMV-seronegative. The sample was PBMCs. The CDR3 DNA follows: TGTGCCAGCAGCGCCCAGGGGGGCGCGGGGCCACTTCGGGGCGAGCAGTACTTC. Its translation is CASSAQGGAGPLRGEQYF.